This T cell receptor beta chain is from a study of Graves' ophthalmopathy and Graves' hyperthyroidism. General study results and limits: Discrimination between ophthalmopathy and stable hyperthyroidism by a 13-signature model showed more than 85% sensitivity and 70% to 82% specificity. The majority of expanded thyroid clonotypes above 0.001 frequency also occurred in blood.

Germline V gene lookup returns CDR1 MGHRA and CDR2 YSYEKL. Unmatched junction bases numbered 6, after V lost 5 bases and J lost 3 bases. The CDR3 is 14 residues long. Other autoimmune diseases, uncontrolled infections, pregnancy or lactation ruled patients out of participation. Amplification targeted the TCR beta CDR3 regions, with RNA transcripts as the source material. The workflow started with a first-round RT-PCR run with HTBI primers and then moved on to a second-round multiplex PCR. TCRdb independently ran MiXCR on the multiplex PCR reads; one entry per CDR3 protein. The table lists approximately 700,000 distinct CDR3 sequences, approximately 40% of them singletons. Turning to this clonotype: Its target is not known.

The TCR sequence derives from an adult man with Graves' ophthalmopathy. This chain links TRBV4-1 with TRBJ2-7, with 8 bases identical to TRBD2. Sequencing was performed on peripheral blood. The CDR3 nucleotides are TGCGCCAGCAGCTCGGGAGGGGCAAGCTACGAGCAGTACTTC. As protein: CASSSGGASYEQYF.